This is a list of T cell receptor beta chains from one sample in a study of T cells in narcolepsy. Sequenced by immunoSEQ multiplex PCR; TCRdb stores in-frame clones only, minus some. The sample holds tens of thousands of clones, approximately 77% seen once. Sample: memory (CD45RA-) CD4+ T cells from blood. The receptors stem from a human donor in good health. Both conserved end residues are part of each CDR3. A D gene is named only where the DNA matches it firmly. Only part of the rows carry a size: once, few, many, or a class if the clone is expanded.

TRBJ1-3	.	.	TRBV27	TGTGCCAGCAGAACGGGGGCGCGGGGAAACACCATATATTTT	CASRTGARGNTIYF
TRBJ2-1	.	TRBD2	TRBV30	TGTGCCTGGATAGGGGGACTAGCGGCCTACAATGAGCAGTTCTTC	CAWIGGLAAYNEQFF
TRBJ1-4	.	.	TRBV5-1	TGCGCCAGCAGCTCCCAGCAGCTTAATGAAAAACTGTTTTTT	CASSSQQLNEKLFF
TRBJ2-7	few	TRBD2	TRBV19	TGTGCCACCGCATCGGGGGGGCCGGACCCCTACGAGCAGTACTTC	CATASGGPDPYEQYF
TRBJ2-1	.	TRBD2	TRBV2	TGTGCCAGGCTTGGACTAGCCGGGGGTGAGCAGTTCTTC	CARLGLAGGEQFF
TRBJ2-7	.	.	TRBV5-1	TGCGCCAGCAGCTTTTCGGCACAATCCTACGAGCAGTACTTC	CASSFSAQSYEQYF
TRBJ1-2	.	.	TRBV7-8	TGTGCCAGCAGCTTAGGGGCCTCCTCGGATGGCTACACCTTC	CASSLGASSDGYTF
TRBJ2-5	few	.	TRBV19	TGTGCCAGCCAGAATACACGCCAAGAGACCCAGTACTTC	CASQNTRQETQYF
TRBJ2-7	.	TRBD2	TRBV14	TGTGCCAGCAGCCAAGATAGCTCTAGCGGGACCTACGAGCAGTACTTC	CASSQDSSSGTYEQYF
TRBJ2-3	.	TRBD2	TRBV28	TGTGCCAGCAGTGGCCGGGGAGCGGGAGGGCCCACAGATACGCAGTATTTT	CASSGRGAGGPTDTQYF
TRBJ2-7	.	.	TRBV7-9	TGTGCCAGCAGCGCCTCGGGCTTGAGCGAACAGTACTTC	CASSASGLSEQYF
TRBJ2-1	.	.	TRBV5-1	TGCGCCAGCAGCTTGGGAGGGCCCGGGTCCTACAATGAGCAGTTCTTC	CASSLGGPGSYNEQFF
TRBJ1-5	few	TRBD1	TRBV5-8	TGTGCCAGCAGCTTTGGACAGGAGAAGCATTTT	CASSFGQEKHF
TRBJ1-1	once	.	TRBV18	TGTGCCAGCTCACCGAATGAGGGCCCCCCTAGAACTGAAGCTTTCTTT	CASSPNEGPPRTEAFF
TRBJ2-7	.	.	TRBV10-2	TGCGCCAGCAGGGCTGGAGGACCGAGCTCCTACGAGCAGTACTTC	CASRAGGPSSYEQYF
TRBJ2-2	.	.	TRBV5-4	TGTGCCAGCAGCTTCGCCCCAGCAGGGACCGGGGAGCTGTTTTTT	CASSFAPAGTGELFF
TRBJ1-2	.	TRBD1	TRBV6-1	TGTGCCAGCAGCGAACAGGGGGGATCGGACTACACCTTC	CASSEQGGSDYTF
TRBJ2-2	.	TRBD1	TRBV10-3	TGTGCCATCAGTGAGTCATGGACAGGGAACACCGGGGAGCTGTTTTTT	CAISESWTGNTGELFF
TRBJ1-3	once	.	TRBV5-4	TGTGCCAGCAGCTTGGCCGGAGGGATGGCGAACACCATATATTTT	CASSLAGGMANTIYF
TRBJ2-1	.	TRBD2	TRBV7-2	TGTGCCAGCAGCAGACAAAGCGGGGGGCCACCTTACAATGAGCAGTTCTTC	CASSRQSGGPPYNEQFF
TRBJ2-2	.	TRBD2	TRBV19	TGTGCCAGTAAGCTAGCGGGGGGGCGAAGGGCCGGGGAGCTGTTTTTT	CASKLAGGRRAGELFF
TRBJ1-2	.	.	TRBV28	TGTGCCAGCAGCAAGGGGGACTATGGCTACACCTTC	CASSKGDYGYTF
TRBJ2-7	.	TRBD1	TRBV5-6	TGTGCCAGCAGCTTGGGACAGGGATCCTACGAGCAGTACTTC	CASSLGQGSYEQYF
TRBJ2-2	.	TRBD2	TRBV6-6	TGTGCCAGCAGGATGGGGGGGAATAGCGGGGAGCTGTTTTTT	CASRMGGNSGELFF
TRBJ2-1	.	.	TRBV7-6	TGTGCCAGCAGCTTAGCGAGGACTCCAAGGGACTCGACCAGACGATACAATGAGCAGTTCTTC	CASSLARTPRDSTRRYNEQFF
TRBJ2-2	.	TRBD2	TRBV19	TGTGCCAGTAGTCTGGGACTAGCCGAAGCCGGGGAGCTGTTTTTT	CASSLGLAEAGELFF
TRBJ2-1	.	.	TRBV6-1	TGTGCCAGCCGCCTCCTAAGTTTCCATGAGCAGTTCTTC	CASRLLSFHEQFF
TRBJ2-2	.	.	TRBV6-6	TGTGCCAGCAGTTACACCCCCTTCGGGGAGCTGTTTTTT	CASSYTPFGELFF
TRBJ2-1	once	TRBD2	TRBV7-9	TGTGCCAGCAGCTACAGCGGGGGGGCCGAGGAGCAGTTCTTC	CASSYSGGAEEQFF
TRBJ2-3	.	.	TRBV6-4	TGTGCCAGCAGCCCAATGGGCGGGCCGACGCAGTATTTT	CASSPMGGPTQYF
TRBJ2-1	.	TRBD2	TRBV11-2	TGTGCCAGCAGCTTAGATCGGGGGGTTGATGAGCAGTTCTTC	CASSLDRGVDEQFF
TRBJ2-1	.	TRBD1	TRBV5-4	TGTGCCAGCAGCTTACCCCCGGGACAGGGGCCCAACAATGAGCAGTTCTTC	CASSLPPGQGPNNEQFF
TRBJ2-1	few	.	TRBV15	TGTGCCACCAGCAGAGCGGGCCGGTCCTACAATGAGCAGTTCTTC	CATSRAGRSYNEQFF
TRBJ2-1	.	TRBD2	TRBV9	TGTGCCAGCAGCGTAGTCGGGACTAGCGGGGGCCTCAATGAGCAGTTCTTC	CASSVVGTSGGLNEQFF
TRBJ2-3	.	.	TRBV23-1	TGCGCCAGCAGTCAATCCCTGCCCCGGGATACGCAGTATTTT	CASSQSLPRDTQYF
TRBJ2-1	.	.	TRBV19	TGTGCCAGTAGCTCCCCGGGAAGGGCATACAATGAGCAGTTCTTC	CASSSPGRAYNEQFF
TRBJ2-6	.	TRBD1	TRBV27	TGTGCCAGCAGCCTTAGGGCGACAGGGGTTGACTCTGGGGCCAACGTCCTGACTTTC	CASSLRATGVDSGANVLTF
TRBJ2-3	few	.	TRBV6-1	TGTGCCAGCAGTGAGCAGGCCCACACAGATACGCAGTATTTT	CASSEQAHTDTQYF
TRBJ2-1	.	TRBD2	TRBV5-1	TGCGCCAGCAGCTTGCGGACTAGCAACAATGAGCAGTTCTTC	CASSLRTSNNEQFF
TRBJ2-2	few	.	TRBV14	TGTGCCAGCAGCCAAGTTTTCGGCCCGAGGACCGGGGAGCTGTTTTTT	CASSQVFGPRTGELFF
TRBJ1-1	once	.	TRBV7-2	TGTGCCAGCAGCGTAGACAGGAACACTGAAGCTTTCTTT	CASSVDRNTEAFF
TRBJ2-3	.	TRBD2	TRBV19	TGTGCCAGTAGTATTATGGCTAGCGGGGGGGCCGGCACAGATACGCAGTATTTT	CASSIMASGGAGTDTQYF
TRBJ1-4	.	TRBD1	TRBV30	TGTGCCTGGAGGTCCGGGACAGGTTACTATGTCGAAAAACTGTTTTTT	CAWRSGTGYYVEKLFF
TRBJ1-3	.	.	TRBV7-3	TGTGCCAGCAGCTTAACGGGGGGGACTGGAAACACCATATATTTT	CASSLTGGTGNTIYF
TRBJ1-2	.	.	TRBV18	TGTGCCAGCTCACCTTCCGAGACAGCGAACTATGGCTACACCTTC	CASSPSETANYGYTF
TRBJ1-2	once	.	TRBV7-8	TGTGCCAGCAGCGTTCTACAGGGCAACTATGGCTACACCTTC	CASSVLQGNYGYTF
TRBJ1-1	.	.	TRBV11-2	TGTGCCAGCAGCTTACCAGGGGAGGCTGAAGCTTTCTTT	CASSLPGEAEAFF
TRBJ2-7	few	TRBD2	TRBV6-5	TGTGCCAGCGGCGGGAGAACTAACGAGCAGTACTTC	CASGGRTNEQYF
TRBJ1-6	.	.	TRBV6-6	TGTGCCAGCAGTTACCGACAGGAAAATTCACCCCTCCACTTT	CASSYRQENSPLHF
TRBJ1-1	few	TRBD1	TRBV19	TGTGCCAGTAGTATAGGACAGGGGGTTGAAGCTTTCTTT	CASSIGQGVEAFF
TRBJ1-4	.	.	TRBV5-8	TGTGCCAGCAGCTTTTTGGGAATTGAAAAACTGTTTTTT	CASSFLGIEKLFF
TRBJ2-2	.	TRBD2	TRBV13	TGTGCCAGCAGCTCTCATTCCGGGAGGGGGAACACCGGGGAGCTGTTTTTT	CASSSHSGRGNTGELFF
TRBJ2-1	.	.	TRBV18	TGTGCCAGCTCACCAATACCATCAGGGTCCTACAATGAGCAGTTCTTC	CASSPIPSGSYNEQFF